A single sample is the source of the 20 T cell receptor beta chains below, sequenced in a study of T cells in Graves' hyperthyroidism and ophthalmopathy. The investigators amplified TCR beta CDR3 regions from RNA transcripts. HTBI primers were employed in a first-round RT-PCR of the TCR CDR3. In TCRdb, the multiplex PCR reads were re-called with MiXCR into one record per CDR3 protein. The sample has hundreds of thousands of distinct CDR3 sequences, roughly 14% seen once. The sequenced material came from blood. The receptors stem from a woman in her thirties or forties with Graves' ophthalmopathy.

This clonotype was detected ten times or more. The gene calls are TRBV6-5 and TRBJ2-4; 8 bases map to TRBD1. The CDR3 is made up of 13 amino acids. The germline gives CDR1 MNHEY, CDR2 SVGAGI. V was pared by 4 bases and J by 6 bases, with 2 bases of the junction left unmatched. CDR3 sequence reads: CASSFGQGNIQYF. CDR3 coding DNA: TGTGCCAGCAGTTTCGGACAGGGAAACATTCAGTACTTC.

This clonotype was seen at least ten times. The CDR3, as DNA: TGCGCCAGCAGCTCTGCCCCAGGCGGGGAGCTGTTTTTT. Protein: CASSSAPGGELFF. The gene calls are TRBV5-1 and TRBJ2-2; no firm D call. Germline loops: CDR1 SGHRS, CDR2 YFSETQ. V lost 3 bases and J 7 bases, leaving 10 bases between the germline ends. This CDR3 comprises 13 residues.

This clonotype is medium-sized. For the CDR3, the DNA is TGTGCCAGCATATCGGCCTCGGGAGAGAACACTGAAGCTTTCTTT. The encoded protein is CASISASGENTEAFF. V gene TRBV28 combines with J gene TRBJ1-1; D is unresolved. The CDR3 covers 15 residues. Germline V gene lookup returns CDR1 MDHEN and CDR2 SYDVKM. V gave up 7 bases and J gave up 1 base, with 16 bases separating them. Full variable domain (remainder filled in from reference TRBV28 and TRBJ1-1): DVKVTQSSRYLVKRTGEKVFLECVQDMDHENMFWYRQDPGLGLRLIYFSYDVKMKEKGDIPEGYSVSREKKERFSLILESASTNQTSMYLCASISASGENTEAFFGQGTRLTVV.

This clonotype was seen only a few times. The chain links TRBV9 to TRBJ2-2, with 8 bases fitting TRBD2. The V gene end was trimmed by 0 bases and the J gene end by 6 bases; junction bases not matched to a gene: 4. The germline V gene has CDR1 SGDLS and CDR2 YYNGEE. This CDR3 has 15 residues. CDR3 amino acids: CASSVESGSAGELFF. The CDR3 DNA reads TGTGCCAGCAGCGTAGAAAGCGGGAGTGCCGGGGAGCTGTTTTTT.

This clonotype occurred a few times. V usage is TRBV19 and J usage is TRBJ2-2; 15 bases map to TRBD2. Germline-derived CDR1 and CDR2 are LNHDA and SQIVND (reference sequence). The CDR3 contains 20 residues. V shed 1 base and J 4 bases; nucleotides not matched to a gene: 10. The CDR3 spells CASSIVLRTSGRAGTGELFF. CDR3 DNA: TGTGCCAGTAGTATAGTTTTGAGGACTAGCGGGAGGGCCGGCACCGGGGAGCTGTTTTTT.

This clonotype has a count of ten or more. The chain is built from TRBV20-1 and TRBJ2-7; 7 bases fit TRBD1. V dropped 3 bases and J dropped 2; count of bases not matched to a gene: 10. The V gene's germline CDR1 is DFQATT and CDR2 SNEGSKA (reference sequence). This CDR3 spans 15 amino acids. DNA of the CDR3: TGCAGTGCTAGTTACGGACAGGCCTTTACCTACGAGCAGTACTTC. This sequence encodes CSASYGQAFTYEQYF.

This chain joins TRBV7-2 and TRBJ2-5; 9 positions agree with TRBD2. J lost 1 base, V lost 5 bases, and 8 bases had no gene match. Germline V gene data show CDR1 as SGHTA and CDR2 as FQGNSA. This CDR3 region has 16 residues. The CDR3 sequence is CASSTPMTSGQETQYF. The CDR3 nucleotides read TGTGCCAGCAGCACCCCAATGACTAGCGGCCAAGAGACCCAGTACTTC.

This clonotype has only a few counts. Relative to the germline gene, one junction end is altered; a read error may explain this. The rearrangement links TRBV18 to TRBJ2-4, with D maybe TRBD1 (6 bases). CDR1 is KGHSH and CDR2 is LQKENI in the germline V gene. The CDR3 has 13 amino acids. The CDR3 protein is CASSQDTGDIQHF. CDR3 in DNA: TGTGCCAGCTCCCAGGACACCGGGGACATTCAGCACTTC.

Ten or more counts support this clonotype. The V gene is TRBV29-1, the J gene TRBJ2-2; TRBD2 is a possible D gene (5 bases). This CDR3 comprises 13 residues. Trimming cost V 4 bases and J 5 bases, with 11 bases left between them. Looked up from germline, CDR1 is SQVTM and CDR2 is ANQGSEA. CDR3 amino acids: CSVAGSGTGELFF. DNA of the CDR3: TGCAGCGTTGCGGGTTCGGGAACCGGGGAGCTGTTTTTT.

This clonotype was observed at least ten times. The CDR3 nucleotides are TGCGCCAGCAGCTTGGCCGGGATTTTACAAGAGACCCAGTACTTC. Translated: CASSLAGILQETQYF. The rearrangement uses TRBV5-1 and TRBJ2-5; a possible D gene is TRBD2 (5 bases). Trimming removed 0 bases from V and 2 bases from J, with 11 bases in between. Germline V gene sequence: CDR1 SGHRS, CDR2 YFSETQ. The CDR3 extends over 15 amino acids.

This clonotype was detected many times. The J gene is TRBJ2-5, the V gene TRBV24-1, with 9 positions matching TRBD1. V lost 5 bases to trimming and J lost 2 bases; unmatched junction nucleotides: 5. The CDR3 sequence is 15 residues long. Germline V gene lookup returns CDR1 KGHDR and CDR2 SFDVKD. The DNA of the CDR3 is TGTGCCACCAGTGGTCCGACAGGGGGACAAGAGACCCAGTACTTC. It yields the protein CATSGPTGGQETQYF.

This clonotype was counted ten times or more. This rearrangement joins TRBV6-2 or TRBV6-3 to TRBJ1-2, with D unclear. Germline loops: CDR1 MNHEY, CDR2 SVGEGT. The CDR3 is made up of 14 amino acids. V lost 5 bases to trimming and J lost 0 bases, with 10 bases between them. CDR3 sequence reads: CASSGGNTNYGYTF. CDR3 bases: TGTGCCAGCAGTGGAGGAAATACTAACTATGGCTACACCTTC.

This chain uses TRBV19 with TRBJ2-7; no reliable D call. Deletions cut 6 bases from V and 2 bases from J, with 17 bases between. The CDR3 runs to 15 residues. The germline V gene encodes CDR1 LNHDA and CDR2 SQIVND (reference sequence). CDR3 DNA sequence: TGTGCCAGTAGACAACGGGCCACATTTCCCTACGAGCAGTACTTC. It encodes CASRQRATFPYEQYF.

This clonotype was seen repeatedly, ten times or more. The gene calls are TRBV28 and TRBJ2-7; a weak D match, TRBD2 (6 bases). Germline V gives CDR1 MDHEN, CDR2 SYDVKM. The length of the CDR3 is 16 residues. Trimming took 2 bases from V and 0 from J, leaving 14 bases between them. The CDR3 spells CASSLPSDQASYEQYF. DNA for the CDR3: TGTGCCAGCAGTTTACCTAGCGACCAAGCCTCCTACGAGCAGTACTTC.

The sample holds many counts of this clonotype. V is TRBV28 and J is TRBJ2-5, with 11 positions matching TRBD2. The length of the CDR3 is 16 residues. Germline V lookup: CDR1 MDHEN, CDR2 SYDVKM. The trim removed 5 bases at V and 3 bases at J, leaving 8 bases unmatched. CDR3 in amino acids: CASSRRLAGREETQYF. The CDR3 nucleotides are TGTGCCAGCAGTCGTCGACTAGCGGGAAGGGAAGAGACCCAGTACTTC. The full variable domain, in which reference TRBV28 and TRBJ2-5 provide the parts outside the CDR3, is DVKVTQSSRYLVKRTGEKVFLECVQDMDHENMFWYRQDPGLGLRLIYFSYDVKMKEKGDIPEGYSVSREKKERFSLILESASTNQTSMYLCASSRRLAGREETQYFGPGTRLLVL.

This clonotype was seen only a few times. This chain uses TRBV4-1 with TRBJ1-1, with 10 bases matching TRBD1. Unmatched junction bases numbered 5, after V lost 5 bases and J lost 2 bases. Germline V gene data show CDR1 as MGHRA and CDR2 as YSYEKL. The CDR3 covers 15 residues. DNA of the CDR3: TGCGCCAGCAGCTCGGGACAGGGGCCCAACACTGAAGCTTTCTTT. Its translation: CASSSGQGPNTEAFF.

There are many counts of this clonotype. J is TRBJ2-5 and V is TRBV6-5; D gene unclear. Germline CDR1 is MNHEY and CDR2 is SVGAGI. This CDR3 contains 14 residues. Trimming took 2 bases from V and 2 from J, leaving 9 bases between them. The CDR3: CASSYGVGQETQYF. CDR3 nucleotides: TGTGCCAGCAGTTACGGAGTGGGGCAAGAGACCCAGTACTTC.

This clonotype was picked up many times. The rearrangement links TRBV11-1 to TRBJ2-2; D remains unclear. Deletions cut 4 bases from V and 6 bases from J, with 12 bases between. In germline, CDR1 is SGHAT, CDR2 FQDESV (reference sequence). The CDR3 is 14 amino acids. The CDR3 DNA reads TGTGCCAGCAGCTCACTTATAGTCCCCGGGGAGCTGTTTTTT. This gives the protein CASSSLIVPGELFF.

This clonotype showed up many times. V usage is TRBV6-5 and J usage is TRBJ2-7; TRBD2 agrees at 10 bases. V was pared by 2 bases and J by 3 bases, with 4 bases of the junction left unmatched. CDR3 length: 15 residues. The germline V gene has CDR1 MNHEY and CDR2 SVGAGI. CDR3 loop: CASSYEAGGLYEQYF. CDR3 nucleotides: TGTGCCAGCAGTTACGAAGCGGGAGGGCTCTACGAGCAGTACTTC.

This clonotype came up many times. The chain couples TRBV27 to TRBJ1-2; no definite D call. The V and J ends lost 6 bases and 0 bases respectively, with 17 bases between them. The CDR3 totals 16 residues. The V gene's germline CDR1 is MNHEY and CDR2 SMNVEV (reference sequence). The CDR3 nucleotides read TGTGCCAGCAGCCCCGAAGTCGGAATGCCTAACTATGGCTACACCTTC. Translating gives CASSPEVGMPNYGYTF.